The next 2 T cell receptor beta chains were all read from a single sample in a study of blood T cell repertoires in COVID-19. Sequenced by immunoSEQ multiplex PCR; TCRdb stores in-frame clones only, minus some. Of under 85,000 clones listed, around 80% are singletons. The sequenced material came from peripheral blood. These receptors all stem from a man older than 75 with acute or convalescent COVID-19.

There are a few counts of this clone. The CDR3 region is CASSQDLGGADTQYF. The CDR3 nucleotides read TGCGCCAGCAGCCAAGATCTGGGAGGGGCTGATACGCAGTATTTT. This chain uses TRBV4-3 with TRBJ2-3; 7 nucleotides agree with TRBD2. There are 15 residues in the CDR3. Germline values: CDR1 LGHNA, CDR2 YSLEER. V trimming: 0 bases; J trimming: 6 bases; junction bases outside the gene matches: 6.

A note on this clone: An end of the junction differs from the germline gene, which may be a read error. This chain uses TRBV18 with TRBJ2-3; D not resolved. The length of the CDR3 is 16 residues. The germline V gene encodes CDR1 KGHSH and CDR2 LQKENI. The CDR3 loop reads CASSPPRESHTDTQYF. The DNA for the CDR3 is TGTGCCAGCTCCCCACCCCGCGAAAGCCACACAGATACGCAGTATTTT.